This T cell receptor (beta chain) appears in the sequencing data of a study of identical twins. Unique molecular identifiers were present on cDNA, and template switching added a universal primer site. TCRdb re-derived calls from the 5' RACE reads in MiXCR, one entry per CDR3 protein. The sample records 200,000 to 250,000 distinct CDR3 sequences, approximately 8.3% being singletons. Study-wide findings and caveats: Sequences that were out-of-frame, alpha and twin-shared displayed an excess of low generation probability. With abundant cord blood beta clonotypes, insertions were fewer; memory repertoires showed no such pattern.

In its sample, this clonotype was seen a few times. Its specificity is not known. Trimming took off 2 bases at V and 4 bases at J, with 13 bases between the two ends. The CDR3 is made up of 14 amino acids. The germline V gene has CDR1 SGHRS and CDR2 YFSETQ. The data were also submitted as part of a second study, on yellow fever vaccine responses in identical twins.

The origin of this receptor is a woman aged 18-29 years in good health. Sequencing was carried out using memory (CD45RO+) T cells sorted from blood. The rearrangement uses TRBV5-1 and TRBJ2-7; D may be TRBD1 (5 bases). The CDR3 spells CASSFKGPEYEQYF. The CDR3 region has the DNA TGCGCCAGCAGCTTCAAGGGGCCGGAGTACGAGCAGTACTTC.